This T cell receptor beta chain derives from a study of T cell responses to AZD1222 COVID-19 vaccine. V was clipped by 0 bases and J by 3 bases, with 6 bases between them. CDR3 length: 13 residues. Germline V lookup: CDR1 SGHDT, CDR2 YYEEEE. Findings and limits, study-wide: Possibly, clonal diversity was underestimated; donors were largely white British and included more females. Spike-specific TCR breadth and depth went up after people got two AZD1222 doses.

With respect to this clone: As yet, its antigen is unknown.

TCRdb's table, derived via immunoSEQ multiplex PCR, lists solely in-frame clones and lacks some. The sample has 90,000 to 150,000 clones; about nine tenths are singletons. The chain carries TRBV5-6 and TRBJ1-1; D is unresolved. Source: peripheral blood, taken on day 0 of AZD1222 vaccination. The receptor comes from an adult in good health. The CDR3 sequence is CASSLDVDTEAFF. The CDR3 bases are TGTGCCAGCAGCTTGGATGTGGACACTGAAGCTTTCTTT.